One and the same sample provided the 6 T cell receptor beta chains below, sequenced in a study of early T cells in non-severe SARS-CoV-2 infection. TCRdb re-called the 5' RACE reads with MiXCR, one entry per CDR3 protein. The data hold about 98,000 distinct CDR3 sequences, with 9.5% to 12% observed a single time. The source material was whole blood. Receptors were obtained from an adult who was a healthcare worker with PCR-confirmed SARS-CoV-2 infection or an uninfected control (not recorded which).

The rearrangement uses TRBV9 and TRBJ1-6; D is undetermined. CDR1 and CDR2 from the germline V gene are SGDLS and YYNGEE. This CDR3 has 17 residues. Trimming stripped 0 bases from V and 10 bases from J, with 20 bases between. The CDR3 here is CASSVVPLTEEGSPLHF. The DNA of the CDR3 is TGTGCCAGCAGCGTAGTCCCCCTAACCGAGGAGGGATCACCCCTCCACTTT.

V and J are TRBV6-5 and TRBJ1-2; 8 bases fit TRBD1. Losses at the gene ends were 2 bases for V and 3 bases for J; bases not matched to a gene: 5. This CDR3 has 15 residues. CDR1 is MNHEY, CDR2 SVGAGI, per germline. The CDR3 loop is CASSYGRDRHYGYTF. The CDR3 nucleotides are TGTGCCAGCAGTTACGGTCGGGACAGGCACTATGGCTACACCTTC.

In this sample, this clonotype turned up a few times. This chain links TRBV6-5 with TRBJ2-3; 9 positions agree with TRBD2. CDR3 length: 15 residues. Losses at the gene ends were 5 bases for V and 2 bases for J; bases not matched to a gene: 5. Germline CDR1 MNHEY, CDR2 SVGAGI. CDR3: CASSPLAGTTDTQYF. Here the CDR3 DNA reads TGTGCCAGCAGTCCTCTAGCGGGAACCACAGATACGCAGTATTTT.

This clonotype has only a few counts. The chain uses TRBV18 and TRBJ2-7, with D uncertain. Germline-derived CDR1 and CDR2 are KGHSH and LQKENI. V was clipped by 0 bases and J by 2 bases, with 5 bases between them. There are 13 residues in the CDR3. CDR3 sequence reads: CASSPPDAYEQYF. In nucleotides, the CDR3 is TGTGCCAGCTCACCACCCGATGCCTACGAGCAGTACTTC.

Many counts were recorded for this clonotype. The J gene is TRBJ1-2, the V gene TRBV5-1; D may be TRBD1 (5 bases). CDR3 length: 15 amino acids. Trimming removed 0 bases at V and 8 bases at J, with 17 bases between. Germline CDR1 reads SGHRS; CDR2 reads YFSETQ. CDR3 nucleotide sequence: TGCGCCAGCAGCTTGGTCCAGGTCCCCGGGGACGGCTACACCTTC. It translates to CASSLVQVPGDGYTF. The full variable domain, in which reference TRBV5-1 and TRBJ1-2 provide the parts outside the CDR3, is KAGVTQTPRYLIKTRGQQVTLSCSPISGHRSVSWYQQTPGQGLQFLFEYFSETQRNKGNFPGRFSGRQFSNSRSEMNVSTLELGDSALYLCASSLVQVPGDGYTFGSGTRLTVV.

This clonotype was seen many times. This sequence joins TRBV20-1 and TRBJ2-3; TRBD2 matches 12 bases. The junction had 6 bases not matched to a gene; V was cut back by 5 bases and J by 3 bases. The CDR3 has 15 amino acids. Germline V lookup: CDR1 DFQATT, CDR2 SNEGSKA (reference sequence). The CDR3 sequence is CSAPGGLAGTDTQYF. CDR3 nucleotide sequence: TGCAGTGCTCCCGGGGGACTAGCGGGTACAGATACGCAGTATTTT.